These 12 T cell receptor beta chains share one sample of origin, sequenced in a study of blood T cell repertoires in COVID-19. Using immunoSEQ multiplex PCR, the repertoire was profiled, and TCRdb retains in-frame clones only, with some absent. The table shows some 320,000 clones, with around 90% occurring only once. Sequencing was done on a sample of PBMCs or T cells enriched from blood (not recorded which). Receptors originate from a man aged 60 to 75 who had recovered from COVID-19.

The chain recombines TRBV11-3 with TRBJ2-7; D uncertain. The germline V and J ends were trimmed by 5 bases and 5 bases, with 10 bases remaining between them. This CDR3 has 12 residues. The germline V gene encodes CDR1 SGHNT and CDR2 YENEEA. The CDR3 DNA reads TGTGCCAGCAGCCGACTGAGCAACGAGCAGTACTTC. Translation: CASSRLSNEQYF.

This chain uses TRBV19 with TRBJ2-7; TRBD2 aligns across 13 bases. CDR3 size: 18 residues. Looked up from germline, CDR1 is LNHDA and CDR2 is SQIVND (reference sequence). J gave up 3 bases and V 3 bases, and 11 bases lay outside the gene matches. CDR3 coding DNA: TGTGCCAGTAGTATTTACGGACTAGCGGGAGTAGGTAACTACGAGCAGTACTTC. This codes for CASSIYGLAGVGNYEQYF.

The genes are TRBV3-1 (or the pseudogene TRBV3-2) and TRBJ2-7; D uncertain. This CDR3 is built from 12 residues. V lost 4 bases, J lost 5 bases, and 9 bases lay in between. Germline CDR1 is LGHDT and CDR2 is YNNKEL (reference sequence). The CDR3 nucleotides are TGTGCCAGCAGCCGAACTACACACGAGCAGTACTTC. Amino acid sequence: CASSRTTHEQYF.

The chain is built from TRBV5-1 and TRBJ2-5; 8 nucleotides align to TRBD2. The CDR3 loop spans 12 amino acids. The ends lost 7 bases at V and 1 base at J; junction bases unmatched: 0. Per the germline V gene, CDR1 is SGHRS and CDR2 is YFSETQ. The CDR3 coding sequence is TGCGCCAGCCGGGAGGGCCAAGAGACCCAGTACTTC. It encodes CASREGQETQYF.

The chain combines TRBV5-1 with TRBJ2-2; the D is unclear. V lost 0 bases and J 4 bases, leaving 10 bases between the germline ends. The CDR3 length is 15 residues. CDR1 and CDR2 from the germline V gene are SGHRS and YFSETQ. The CDR3 region has the DNA TGCGCCAGCAGCTTGGCCACCGCCGGCACCGGGGAGCTGTTTTTT. Protein sequence: CASSLATAGTGELFF.

This CDR3 is CASKLTSGYEQYF. CDR3 DNA sequence: TGTGCCAGCAAACTGACTAGCGGGTACGAGCAGTACTTC. The chain uses TRBV2 and TRBJ2-7; 10 bases align to TRBD2. Trimming removed 7 bases from V and 4 bases from J; junction bases left unmatched: 4. This CDR3 spans 13 amino acids. Germline-derived CDR1 and CDR2 are SNHLY and FYNNEI.

In its sample, this clone was seen a few times. The chain couples TRBV2 to TRBJ2-4; 10 positions match TRBD2. Germline V gene lookup returns CDR1 SNHLY and CDR2 FYNNEI. This CDR3 comprises 16 residues. V dropped 6 bases and J dropped 6; count of bases not matched to a gene: 11. CDR3 sequence: CASRRTGTSEANIQYF. The CDR3 nucleotides read TGTGCCAGCAGGCGTACCGGGACTAGCGAGGCAAACATTCAGTACTTC.

The J gene is TRBJ1-4, the V gene TRBV25-1; no firm D call. There are 14 residues in the CDR3. The germline gives CDR1 MGHDK, CDR2 SYGVNS. The V end lost 5 bases, the J end lost 8 bases, and 15 bases lay between the germline ends. Here the CDR3 DNA reads TGTGCCAGCAGTCACTCATCCGGTAGAGAAAAACTGTTTTTT. Encoded protein: CASSHSSGREKLFF.

The J gene is TRBJ1-2, the V gene TRBV5-1, with 7 bases that match TRBD1. This CDR3 has 15 residues. The V gene's germline CDR1 is SGHRS and CDR2 YFSETQ. The J segment lost 3 bases and the V segment lost 4 bases, leaving 9 bases of the junction unmatched. CDR3 sequence: CASSPEQGTYYGYTF. CDR3 sequence (DNA): TGCGCCAGCAGCCCCGAACAGGGGACGTACTATGGCTACACCTTC. The complete variable domain, with remaining parts taken from reference TRBV5-1 and TRBJ1-2, reads KAGVTQTPRYLIKTRGQQVTLSCSPISGHRSVSWYQQTPGQGLQFLFEYFSETQRNKGNFPGRFSGRQFSNSRSEMNVSTLELGDSALYLCASSPEQGTYYGYTFGSGTRLTVV.

The V call is TRBV7-3, the J call TRBJ2-3; tentative D call: TRBD1 (5 bases). The CDR3 runs 12 residues. The V end lost 4 bases, the J end lost 4 bases, and 6 bases lay between the germline ends. Germline V lookup: CDR1 SGHTA, CDR2 FQGTGA. This CDR3 reads CASSSGSDTQYF. CDR3 DNA sequence: TGTGCCAGCAGCTCAGGGTCAGATACGCAGTATTTT.

The chain recombines TRBV5-8 with TRBJ2-7; 8 bases match TRBD1. The CDR3 has 15 residues. After removal of 4 bases from V and 0 bases from J, the junction contained 6 bases not matched to a gene. Germline CDR1 reads SGHTS; CDR2 reads YDEGEE. The CDR3 DNA sequence: TGTGCCAGCAGCGCGGGACAGGCAAGCTCCTACGAGCAGTACTTC. This codes for CASSAGQASSYEQYF.

The chain has TRBV28 and TRBJ2-7; 8 bases agree with TRBD1. This CDR3 spans 14 amino acids. Germline trimming cut 6 bases from V and 4 bases from J; bases unmatched to any gene: 8. CDR1 and CDR2 from the germline V gene are MDHEN and SYDVKM. CDR3 nucleotide sequence: TGTGCCAGCAGGAAGCAGGGGGCTTCGTACGAGCAGTACTTC. Translated, it gives CASRKQGASYEQYF.